Below, 28 T cell receptor beta chains from the same sample are listed, as sequenced in a study of technical replicates of blood from a few donors. This table comes from immunoSEQ multiplex PCR, and its TCRdb copy is limited to in-frame clones, with some not included. The top ten hold approximately 0.4% of the sample, which has tens of thousands of clones, around 90% seen once. Specimen: T cells isolated from PBMCs. Source of these receptors: a human donor in good health. Some clones in this sample may be carry-over from other donors' samples.

The chain uses TRBV7-9 and TRBJ1-1; 10 nucleotides agree with TRBD1. Germline V lookup: CDR1 SEHNR, CDR2 FQNEAQ (reference sequence). There are 15 residues in the CDR3. The V segment lost 5 bases and the J segment 7 bases; nucleotides outside the gene matches: 10. Written as DNA, the CDR3 is TGTGCCAGCAGCCACCGGGACAGGGGCAGGGTTGAAGCTTTCTTT. This translates into CASSHRDRGRVEAFF. Based on the CDR3 plus reference TRBV7-9 and TRBJ1-1, the full variable domain is DTGVSQNPRHKITKRGQNVTFRCDPISEHNRLYWYRQTLGQGPEFLTYFQNEAQLEKSRLLSDRFSAERPKGSFSTLEIQRTEQGDSAMYLCASSHRDRGRVEAFFGQGTRLTVV.

The chain combines TRBV4-1 with TRBJ1-4; D might be TRBD1 (5 bases). Between the trimmed V and J ends, which lost 4 bases and 5 bases, there was a span of 17 bases. This CDR3 is built from 16 residues. Germline V gene sequence: CDR1 MGHRA, CDR2 YSYEKL. Here the CDR3 reads CASSRRLGEANEKLFF. The CDR3 nucleotides are TGCGCCAGCAGCCGCCGTCTGGGGGAGGCAAATGAAAAACTGTTTTTT.

This clone was seen a few times. The rearrangement links TRBV9 to TRBJ1-1; D unclear. This CDR3 region has 15 residues. Germline V gene lookup returns CDR1 SGDLS and CDR2 YYNGEE. Trimming took off 0 bases at V and 1 base at J, with 10 bases between the two ends. The CDR3 protein is CASSVEEAPNTEAFF. Written as DNA, the CDR3 is TGTGCCAGCAGCGTAGAAGAGGCCCCGAACACTGAAGCTTTCTTT.

The V call is TRBV13, the J call TRBJ1-1, with unresolved D. The CDR3 consists of 13 residues. Looked up from germline, CDR1 is PRHDT and CDR2 is FYEKMQ (reference sequence). Trimming pared 1 base from V and 1 base from J, leaving 4 bases between. CDR3 protein: CASSLDGNTEAFF. For the CDR3, the DNA is TGTGCCAGCAGCTTAGACGGGAACACTGAAGCTTTCTTT.

The chain has TRBV19 and TRBJ1-1, with D unclear. Trimming removed 0 bases from V and 6 bases from J, with 8 bases in between. CDR1 is LNHDA and CDR2 is SQIVND in the germline V gene (reference sequence). This CDR3 spans 13 amino acids. CDR3 region: CASSIDLSAEAFF. CDR3 bases: TGTGCCAGTAGTATAGATCTCAGCGCTGAAGCTTTCTTT.

The gene calls are TRBV9 and TRBJ1-5; TRBD1 aligns across 9 bases. V was pared by 4 bases and J by 3 bases, with 5 bases of the junction left unmatched. The CDR3 consists of 15 residues. The germline CDR1 and CDR2 sequences are SGDLS and YYNGEE. The CDR3 protein is CASSIGDRVNQPQHF. The CDR3 DNA reads as TGTGCCAGCAGCATTGGGGACAGGGTCAATCAGCCCCAGCATTTT.

The rearrangement links TRBV9 to TRBJ2-3; 9 nucleotides agree with TRBD2. This CDR3 contains 16 residues. The V and J ends lost 4 bases and 3 bases, in that order; junction bases with no gene match: 9. CDR1 is SGDLS and CDR2 is YYNGEE in the germline V gene. CDR3 amino acids: CASSPRGTSLTDTQYF. CDR3 in DNA: TGTGCCAGCAGCCCGCGCGGGACTAGCTTGACAGATACGCAGTATTTT. Variable domain in full (rest from reference TRBV9 and TRBJ2-3): DSGVTQTPKHLITATGQRVTLRCSPRSGDLSVYWYQQSLDQGLQFLIQYYNGEERAKGNILERFSAQQFPDLHSELNLSSLELGDSALYFCASSPRGTSLTDTQYFGPGTRLTVL.

The chain has TRBV6-6 and TRBJ1-3, with D possibly TRBD1 on 5 matching bases. CDR3 length equals 14 residues. V shed 2 bases and J shed 2 bases, with 7 bases lying between them. CDR1 and CDR2 from the germline V gene are MNHNY and SVGAGI (reference sequence). The CDR3 spells CASSYQGAGNTIYF. The CDR3 DNA follows: TGTGCCAGCAGTTACCAGGGCGCTGGAAACACCATATATTTT.

The chain is built from TRBV19 and TRBJ2-5, with TRBD2 matching over 9 bases. The length of the CDR3 is 14 residues. The germline V gene encodes CDR1 LNHDA and CDR2 SQIVND (reference sequence). Trimming cost V 5 bases and J 3 bases; bases outside gene matches: 4. Written as DNA, the CDR3 is TGTGCCAGTAGTGCGGTAGCGGGAGAAGAGACCCAGTACTTC. It is translated as CASSAVAGEETQYF.

This clone has just one count. The chain recombines TRBV6-5 with TRBJ2-5; possibly TRBD2 for D (5 bases). The CDR3 runs to 15 residues. V lost 0 bases, J lost 2 bases, and 10 bases lay in between. Germline V gene sequence: CDR1 MNHEY, CDR2 SVGAGI. Written as DNA, the CDR3 is TGTGCCAGCAGTTACTCCCAGACTAAGCAAGAGACCCAGTACTTC. It specifies CASSYSQTKQETQYF.

The rearrangement joins TRBV15 to TRBJ1-3; D is ambiguous. This CDR3 has 14 amino acids. Germline lookup yields CDR1 LNHNV and CDR2 YYDKDF (reference sequence). V was trimmed by 5 bases and J by 2 bases, leaving 10 bases between them. For the CDR3, the DNA is TGTGCCACCAGCCGAGCGCGAACTGGAAACACCATATATTTT. Amino acids: CATSRARTGNTIYF.

The rearrangement links TRBV19 to TRBJ2-7; possibly TRBD1 for D (5 bases). This CDR3 is built from 13 residues. Germline V gene sequence: CDR1 LNHDA, CDR2 SQIVND (reference sequence). V was clipped by 3 bases and J by 6 bases, with 12 bases between them. The CDR3 sequence: CASSIQGSFEQYF. DNA for the CDR3: TGTGCCAGTAGTATCCAGGGATCTTTCGAGCAGTACTTC. Full variable domain (missing parts from reference TRBV19 and TRBJ2-7): DGGITQSPKYLFRKEGQNVTLSCEQNLNHDAMYWYRQDPGQGLRLIYYSQIVNDFQKGDIAEGYSVSREKKESFPLTVTSAQKNPTAFYLCASSIQGSFEQYFGPGTRLTVT.

V gene TRBV4-2 combines with J gene TRBJ1-1; D remains unclear. Trimming cost V 0 bases and J 5 bases, with 13 bases left between them. CDR1 LGHNA and CDR2 YNFKEQ come from the germline V gene. This CDR3 contains 15 residues. The CDR3 region has the DNA TGTGCCAGCAGCCAAGAGGAGACTTCTCAAACTGAAGCTTTCTTT. Its protein product is CASSQEETSQTEAFF.

J is TRBJ1-1 and V is TRBV9, with 7 bases fitting TRBD1. J gave up 1 base and V 0 bases, and 6 bases lay outside the gene matches. The CDR3 sequence is 16 residues long. Germline V gene lookup returns CDR1 SGDLS and CDR2 YYNGEE. The CDR3 protein is CASSVGTDRTNTEAFF. DNA of the CDR3: TGTGCCAGCAGCGTAGGGACGGACAGGACGAACACTGAAGCTTTCTTT.

The chain is built from TRBV4-3 and TRBJ2-1, with TRBD2 matching 8 bases. The length of the CDR3 is 16 residues. Trimming cost V 0 bases and J 1 base; bases outside gene matches: 2. Germline V gene data show CDR1 as LGHNA and CDR2 as YSLEER. The CDR3 region has the DNA TGCGCCAGCAGCCAAGAGGGCGGGAGGTCCTACAATGAGCAGTTCTTC. This translates into CASSQEGGRSYNEQFF.

This chain connects TRBV7-3 to TRBJ2-6, with TRBD2 matching over 10 bases. The germline V gene has CDR1 SGHTA and CDR2 FQGTGA. The CDR3 spans 18 residues. Unmatched junction bases numbered 4, after V lost 2 bases and J lost 0 bases. CDR3 in DNA: TGTGCCAGCAGCTTACGGCTAGCGGGAGCCTCTGGGGCCAACGTCCTGACTTTC. Amino acid sequence: CASSLRLAGASGANVLTF.

This chain uses TRBV5-8 with TRBJ2-4, with a weak D call TRBD2 (6 bases). The V end lost 3 bases, the J end lost 7 bases, and 17 bases lay between the germline ends. Germline values: CDR1 SGHTS, CDR2 YDEGEE. This CDR3 region has 15 residues. CDR3 region: CASSWGPGAPNIQYF. In DNA form, the CDR3 reads TGTGCCAGCAGCTGGGGTCCGGGAGCCCCTAACATTCAGTACTTC.

As concerns this clone: Its ends do not fully match the called genes, so a read error is possible. The chain has TRBV11-1 and TRBJ2-1, with 10 bases fitting TRBD2. The CDR3 has 13 residues. The V gene's germline CDR1 is SGHAT and CDR2 FQDESV (reference sequence). Here the CDR3 reads CASSLAGVNEQFF. DNA for the CDR3: TGTGCCAGCAGCCTAGCGGGAGTAAACGAGCAGTTCTTC.

Here the CDR3 reads CASSSTGPITDTQYF. The CDR3 bases are TGTGCCAGCAGCTCGACAGGACCGATAACAGATACGCAGTATTTT. The chain uses TRBV5-4 and TRBJ2-3; D possibly corresponds to TRBD1 (6 bases). CDR3 length: 15 residues. V was shortened by 3 bases and J by 3 bases, with 14 bases between the two germline ends. Germline-derived CDR1 and CDR2 are SGHNT and YYREEE (reference sequence).

The chain employs TRBV4-3 and TRBJ2-3; 7 bases agree with TRBD1. The germline V gene encodes CDR1 LGHNA and CDR2 YSLEER. The CDR3 runs to 17 residues. V lost 1 base to trimming and J lost 3 bases; unmatched junction nucleotides: 10. Here the CDR3 DNA reads TGCGCCAGCAGCCAAGTGGCGGTGGGCAGGGGGACAGATACGCAGTATTTT. Translation: CASSQVAVGRGTDTQYF.

The chain joins TRBV7-9 to TRBJ2-3, with TRBD2 as a possible D gene (5 bases). V dropped 0 bases and J dropped 1 base, with 5 bases sitting between them. The CDR3 loop spans 14 amino acids. Looked up from germline, CDR1 is SEHNR and CDR2 is FQNEAQ (reference sequence). CDR3 residues: CASSLAGGTDTQYF. DNA for the CDR3: TGTGCCAGCAGCTTAGCGGGAGGCACAGATACGCAGTATTTT. Drawing the rest from reference TRBV7-9 and TRBJ2-3, the complete variable domain is DTGVSQNPRHKITKRGQNVTFRCDPISEHNRLYWYRQTLGQGPEFLTYFQNEAQLEKSRLLSDRFSAERPKGSFSTLEIQRTEQGDSAMYLCASSLAGGTDTQYFGPGTRLTVL.

The rearrangement links TRBV20-1 to TRBJ2-7; D gene uncertain. V lost 0 bases, J lost 2 bases, and 2 bases lay in between. The CDR3 is made up of 11 amino acids. Per germline, CDR1 DFQATT and CDR2 SNEGSKA (reference sequence). In DNA, the CDR3 is TGCAGTGCTAGAGACACCTACGAGCAGTACTTC. Its protein is CSARDTYEQYF.

The gene calls are TRBV7-3 and TRBJ1-1; 9 bases map to TRBD1. Per the germline V gene, CDR1 is SGHTA and CDR2 is FQGTGA. This CDR3 is 14 amino acids long. With V trimmed by 6 bases and J by 4 bases, 6 bases remained unmatched. The DNA for the CDR3 is TGTGCCAGCAGACCGACAGGGGGAAGCACTGAAGCTTTCTTT. Protein product: CASRPTGGSTEAFF.

This sequence joins TRBV5-1 and TRBJ2-2; possibly TRBD2 for D (5 bases). The CDR3 length is 14 residues. Germline CDR1 reads SGHRS; CDR2 reads YFSETQ. V was clipped by 7 bases and J by 1 base, with 11 bases between them. CDR3 amino acids: CASRGNLNTGELFF. The DNA of the CDR3 is TGCGCCAGCCGAGGGAACTTGAACACCGGGGAGCTGTTTTTT.

The chain has TRBV7-2 and TRBJ2-1; tentative D call: TRBD2 (5 bases). The germline CDR1 and CDR2 sequences are SGHTA and FQGNSA. Trimming took 1 base from V and 1 from J, leaving 8 bases between them. The CDR3 is 15 amino acids. The CDR3 nucleotides read TGTGCCAGCAGCTTAGTAACGGGGTCCTACAATGAGCAGTTCTTC. This translates into CASSLVTGSYNEQFF. Together with reference TRBV7-2 and TRBJ2-1, the CDR3 gives the full variable domain: GAGVSQSPSNKVTEKGKDVELRCDPISGHTALYWYRQSLGQGLEFLIYFQGNSAPDKSGLPSDRFSAERTGGSVSTLTIQRTQQEDSAVYLCASSLVTGSYNEQFFGPGTRLTVL.

This rearrangement joins TRBV7-2 to TRBJ2-3; 7 bases fit TRBD2. In germline, CDR1 is SGHTA, CDR2 FQGNSA. CDR3 length: 17 amino acids. V dropped 5 bases and J dropped 2; count of bases not matched to a gene: 13. CDR3 in amino acids: CASSPPTVGGPTDTQYF. The CDR3 DNA follows: TGTGCCAGCAGCCCTCCCACTGTGGGAGGGCCCACAGATACGCAGTATTTT.

V gene TRBV27 combines with J gene TRBJ2-5, with D possibly TRBD1 on 5 matching bases. The V gene's germline CDR1 is MNHEY and CDR2 SMNVEV (reference sequence). The CDR3 consists of 13 residues. The V end was cut by 7 bases, the J end by 4 bases, with 13 bases between. The CDR3 sequence: CASKGLDRETQYF. The CDR3 DNA follows: TGTGCCAGCAAGGGGTTAGACAGAGAGACCCAGTACTTC.

The chain joins TRBV27 to TRBJ2-3; 7 bases align to TRBD2. The CDR3 length is 15 residues. V dropped 2 bases and J dropped 6; count of bases not matched to a gene: 8. Looked up from germline, CDR1 is MNHEY and CDR2 is SMNVEV (reference sequence). The CDR3 loop reads CASSLGRELLDTQYF. The DNA of the CDR3 is TGTGCCAGCAGTTTAGGGCGGGAGCTCCTGGATACGCAGTATTTT.